The rows below give T cell receptor beta chains drawn from one sample of a study of PD-1 blockade in mismatch repair-deficient tumors. Sequencing used immunoSEQ multiplex PCR; TCRdb keeps in-frame clones, though not all of them. The sample lists 100,000 or so clones; 82% were seen once. The sequences come from peripheral blood, collected roughly 36 weeks after starting pembrolizumab. The receptors come from an adult with mismatch repair-deficient cancer. CDR3s include the opening cysteine and the closing phenylalanine or tryptophan. A D gene is named only where the DNA matches it firmly. Only part of the rows carry a size: once, few, many, or a class if the clone is expanded.

J	V	D	size	DNA	CDR3
TRBJ1-5	TRBV10-2	-	-	TGCGCCAGCAGTGAGTCGGGGGGGAATCAGCCCCAGCATTTT	CASSESGGNQPQHF
TRBJ1-4	TRBV28	-	-	TGTGCCAGCAGTTTCAATGGTCAGGGTGAAAAACTGTTTTTT	CASSFNGQGEKLFF
TRBJ2-5	TRBV6-5	-	-	TGTGCCAGCAGTTCCATAGCGGAAAGAGGGGAGACCCAGTACTTC	CASSSIAERGETQYF
TRBJ1-5	TRBV5-1	-	few	TGCGCCAGCAGCTCCACAGGTACCAATCAGCCCCAGCATTTT	CASSSTGTNQPQHF
TRBJ2-2	TRBV15	TRBD1	-	TGTGCCACCAGCAAAGGACAGGCGAGGGTCACCGGGGAGCTGTTTTTT	CATSKGQARVTGELFF
TRBJ2-3	TRBV11-2	-	-	TGTGCCAGCAGCCTTGACGCAAGTCTATGGCATTTT	CASSLDASLWHF
TRBJ2-3	TRBV7-3	TRBD1	-	TGTGCCAGCAGCTACGGGACAGCCAGCACAGATACGCAGTATTTT	CASSYGTASTDTQYF
TRBJ2-3	TRBV12-2	-	-	TGTGCAAGTCGCTCCCCTCGACTAGCGGGAGGGCTTGGCACAGATACGCAGTATTTT	CASRSPRLAGGLGTDTQYF
TRBJ2-3	TRBV10-3	TRBD1	-	TGTGCCATCACTCCGGACAGGACAGATACGCAGTATTTT	CAITPDRTDTQYF
TRBJ1-5	TRBV6-1	-	-	TGTGCCAGCAGTGACCCAAACGGAGGAAATCAGCCCCAGCATTTT	CASSDPNGGNQPQHF
TRBJ1-3	TRBV28	-	-	TGTGCCAGCAGCCCTACAGGTTTCCCTGGAAACACCATATATTTT	CASSPTGFPGNTIYF
TRBJ2-3	TRBV14	TRBD1	-	TGTGCCAGCAGCGACAGGGGGAGCACAGATACGCAGTATTTT	CASSDRGSTDTQYF
TRBJ2-2	TRBV7-7	TRBD2	once	TGTGCTAGCAGCTCGGGACTAGCGGGCGGGGAGCTGTTTTTT	CASSSGLAGGELFF
TRBJ2-1	TRBV6-6	TRBD2	-	TGTGCCAGCAGTTTCGGACTAGCGGGAGTTGGGGATGAGCAGTTCTTC	CASSFGLAGVGDEQFF
TRBJ1-1	TRBV27	-	-	TGTGCCAGCAGAAGACAGCTGAACACTGAAGCTTTCTTT	CASRRQLNTEAFF
TRBJ2-1	TRBV15	TRBD2	once	TGTGCCACCAGCAGGGCGGGGGGGAAGAATGAGCAGTTCTTC	CATSRAGGKNEQFF
TRBJ1-1	TRBV6-1	TRBD1	-	TGTGCCAGCAGTGAACAGGCCGTGGGACAGGGGCGATCGGTGGTGGCTTTCTTT	CASSEQAVGQGRSVVAFF
TRBJ1-1	TRBV6-1	TRBD1	once	TGTGCCAGCAGTGAACGAAGAATGTGGCAGGGGGGGACTGAAGCTTTCTTT	CASSERRMWQGGTEAFF
TRBJ2-1	TRBV28	TRBD2	-	TGTGCCAGCAGTTTTCTGGCTAGCGGGAAATACAATGAGCAGTTCTTC	CASSFLASGKYNEQFF
TRBJ2-7	TRBV19	-	-	TGTGCCAGTAGTATATTTCCCTCCAGGGACTCCTACGAGCAGTACTTC	CASSIFPSRDSYEQYF
TRBJ1-5	TRBV27	TRBD1	once	TGTGCCAGCAGCACAGGGGGGGGTAGGAATCAGCCCCAGCATTTT	CASSTGGGRNQPQHF
TRBJ1-1	TRBV7-6	-	-	TGTGCCAGCAGCTTAGGGCCCCGAGGACCGACGCCTGAAGCTTTCTTT	CASSLGPRGPTPEAFF
TRBJ1-2	TRBV5-4	-	-	TGTGCCAGCAGCCCACCCCTGGTGGACTATGGCTACACCTTC	CASSPPLVDYGYTF
TRBJ2-3	TRBV5-1	TRBD2	-	TGCGCCAGCAGCAGGGGGACTAGCGGGATCACAGATACGCAGTATTTT	CASSRGTSGITDTQYF
TRBJ2-2	TRBV10-1	-	-	TGCGCCAGCAGTCGACAGGATCAGAACACCGGGGAGCTGTTTTTT	CASSRQDQNTGELFF
TRBJ1-2	TRBV7-3	-	-	TGTGCCAGCAGCTCATATCAGGGGCTACAAGGCTACACCTTC	CASSSYQGLQGYTF
TRBJ2-7	TRBV25-1	-	-	TGTGCCAGCAGTGAATTGGCTTCAATTCAGCAGTACTTC	CASSELASIQQYF
TRBJ1-1	TRBV18	-	-	TGTGCCAGCTCACCAACGGACGGATTGTCGTTCCGGAATACTGAAGCTTTCTTT	CASSPTDGLSFRNTEAFF
TRBJ1-1	TRBV5-6	-	once	TGTGCCAGCACCCGTGAAGGTGGGAAGAACACTGAAGCTTTCTTT	CASTREGGKNTEAFF
TRBJ1-4	TRBV5-1	-	-	TGCGCCAGCAGCCCGACATACTTAAATGAAAAACTGTTTTTT	CASSPTYLNEKLFF
TRBJ2-5	TRBV7-8	TRBD2	-	TGTGCCAGCAGCTCCCGAGCGGGGGCCCTCCAAGAGACCCAGTACTTC	CASSSRAGALQETQYF
TRBJ1-1	TRBV6-1	TRBD1	-	TGTGCCAGCAGGTCGACAGGGGGTGGTACTGAAGCTTTCTTT	CASRSTGGGTEAFF
TRBJ2-3	TRBV7-2	-	-	TGTGCCAGCAGCTTATCTGGGGTTACGCAGTATTTT	CASSLSGVTQYF
TRBJ1-5	TRBV5-6	-	-	TGTGCCAGCAGTCCGGGGGGAAGGAGTCAGCCCCAGCATTTT	CASSPGGRSQPQHF
TRBJ2-1	TRBV9	TRBD2	-	TGTGCCAGCAGCGTAGGGCTAGCGGGAGCCCCCTACAATGAGCAGTTCTTC	CASSVGLAGAPYNEQFF
TRBJ1-1	TRBV6-5	-	once	TGTGCCATCCTTGGGGACACTGAAGCTTTCTTT	CAILGDTEAFF
TRBJ2-1	TRBV11-2	TRBD2	-	TGTGCCACACAGCGGGAGGGTGAGCAGTTCTTC	CATQREGEQFF
TRBJ2-1	TRBV27	-	-	TGTGCCAGCAGTTTATCCCGGTTGTCGCGGTACAATGAGCAGTTCTTC	CASSLSRLSRYNEQFF
TRBJ1-4	TRBV6-1	-	-	TGTGCCAGCAAAATTGGGACGGCTAATGAAAAACTGTTTTTT	CASKIGTANEKLFF
TRBJ1-3	TRBV25-1	-	-	TGTGCCAGCAGTGACTACAGGGTCGGAAACACCATATATTTT	CASSDYRVGNTIYF
TRBJ1-4	TRBV11-2	-	few	TGTGCCAGCAGCCCACACAATGAAAAACTGTTTTTT	CASSPHNEKLFF
TRBJ1-3	TRBV11-3	-	-	TGTGCCAGCAGCTCGGGCGGGACAACTGGAAACACCATATATTTT	CASSSGGTTGNTIYF
TRBJ1-1	TRBV6-6	-	-	TGTGCCAGCAGTTACCGACAGAACACTGAAGCTTTCTTT	CASSYRQNTEAFF
TRBJ2-7	TRBV6-5	TRBD2	-	TGTGCCACCCGGGAGGGTTCCGTTTCCTACGAGCAGTACTTC	CATREGSVSYEQYF
TRBJ2-1	TRBV19	TRBD2	-	TGTGCCAGTAGTTCACGAGCGGGGTCGGGTGAGCAGTTCTTC	CASSSRAGSGEQFF
TRBJ2-7	TRBV5-6	-	few	TGTGCCAGCAGCCCCGCGTTGAGCTCCTACGAGCAGTACTTC	CASSPALSSYEQYF
TRBJ2-7	TRBV2	TRBD1	-	TGTGCCAGCAGTGCCGGACAGGGGGCATACGAGCAGTACTTC	CASSAGQGAYEQYF
TRBJ2-7	TRBV19	TRBD2	-	TGTGCCAGTCGAACCCGGACTAGCGGTTCCTACGAGCAGTACTTC	CASRTRTSGSYEQYF
TRBJ2-7	TRBV15	TRBD1	once	TGTGCCACCAGCGGTCGGTCAGGACAGGGCTCCTACGAGCAGTACTTC	CATSGRSGQGSYEQYF
TRBJ2-1	TRBV7-9	TRBD2	-	TGTGCCAGCAGCCTGTGGACTAGCGGTGGCAATGAGCAGTTCTTC	CASSLWTSGGNEQFF
TRBJ2-1	TRBV6-1	TRBD1	-	TGTGCCAGCAGCCCAATTACAGGGGCCAATGAGCAGTTCTTC	CASSPITGANEQFF
TRBJ2-5	TRBV7-2	-	-	TGTGCCAGCAGCTTAGTAACCGTGGAGACCCAGTACTTC	CASSLVTVETQYF
TRBJ1-1	TRBV14	-	-	TGTGCCAGCAGCCTAGGACAGTTGAACACTGAAGCTTTCTTT	CASSLGQLNTEAFF
TRBJ2-7	TRBV9	-	-	TGTGCCAGCTCCTTCGGGGGGGACAGGGTATACGAGCAGTACTTC	CASSFGGDRVYEQYF
TRBJ2-1	TRBV7-3	TRBD2	-	TGTGCCAGCAGCCCCACTCTAGCGGGAGGGTACAATGAGCAGTTCTTC	CASSPTLAGGYNEQFF
TRBJ2-1	TRBV19	TRBD2	-	TGTGCCAGTAGAAGGACTAGCGGAGGATACAATGAGGGGCAGTTCTTC	CASRRTSGGYNEGQFF
TRBJ1-3	TRBV4-1	-	-	TGCGCCAGCAGCCAGATGGGTAGCTCTGGAAACACCATATATTTT	CASSQMGSSGNTIYF
TRBJ1-2	TRBV6-6	-	-	TGTGCCAGCAGCCCCCCGGACAACTATGGCTACACCTTC	CASSPPDNYGYTF
TRBJ2-7	TRBV5-1	TRBD1	-	TGCGCCAGCAGCTTGGCTTGGGACAGGTCCTACGAGCAGTACTTC	CASSLAWDRSYEQYF
TRBJ2-6	TRBV11-3	-	-	TGTGCCAGCAGCCCCCTGACTTTC	CASSPLTF